This record concerns one T cell receptor beta chain sequence. Its antigen is as yet unknown. The data belong to a study of OX40 agonist ivuxolimab in advanced cancers. Broader study findings: Expanded clones belonging to CD8+ T cells outnumbered, on average, those of CD4+.

Clones were read by immunoSEQ multiplex PCR, and TCRdb kept only the in-frame ones, dropping some. The repertoire holds tens of thousands of clones, with 85% as singletons. CDR1 and CDR2 from the germline V gene are SGHRS and YFSETQ. V gave up 1 base and J gave up 8 bases; unmatched junction bases: 5. The CDR3 is 13 residues long. The TCR sequence derives from an adult with an advanced solid tumor such as melanoma, head and neck, liver or kidney cancer. The sample consisted of CD4+ or CD8+ T cells sorted from blood, taken in a trial of the OX40 agonist ivuxolimab. The genes are TRBV5-1 and TRBJ1-2, with 7 bases lining up with TRBD1. The DNA of the CDR3 is TGCGCCAGCAGCTTGCCAGGGGGTTACGGCTACACCTTC. Its translation: CASSLPGGYGYTF. Drawing the rest from reference TRBV5-1 and TRBJ1-2, the complete variable domain is KAGVTQTPRYLIKTRGQQVTLSCSPISGHRSVSWYQQTPGQGLQFLFEYFSETQRNKGNFPGRFSGRQFSNSRSEMNVSTLELGDSALYLCASSLPGGYGYTFGSGTRLTVV.